These 18 T cell receptor beta chains were sequenced from one sample in a study of T-cell memory formation after mild COVID-19. TCRdb re-called the 5' RACE reads through MiXCR, storing one row per CDR3 protein. The profile shows about 620,000 distinct CDR3 sequences, roughly 17% of them singletons. Material: PBMCs or a T cell subset sorted from them (not recorded which). The receptors were sampled from an adult woman who had mild COVID-19 (a few samples of this study predate the infection). Cell type and time point are not known.

This clonotype was seen only once. This chain connects TRBV6-5 to TRBJ1-1, with 9 nucleotides matching TRBD1. V lost 6 bases, J lost 7 bases, and 3 bases stayed unmatched. CDR3 length: 12 amino acids. CDR1 MNHEY and CDR2 SVGAGI come from the germline V gene. CDR3 loop: CASSRTGDEAFF. The CDR3 nucleotides are TGTGCCAGCAGCCGGACAGGGGATGAAGCTTTCTTT.

The rearrangement links TRBV7-9 to TRBJ2-2, with TRBD2 matching over 8 bases. Germline V lookup: CDR1 SEHNR, CDR2 FQNEAQ (reference sequence). CDR3 length equals 16 residues. J was trimmed by 3 bases and V by 4 bases; bases with no gene match: 7. For the CDR3, the DNA is TGTGCCAGCAGCTCCTGGCGCGGGAGGTACACCGGGGAGCTGTTTTTT. It is translated as CASSSWRGRYTGELFF.

This sequence joins TRBV5-1 and TRBJ2-7, with 9 bases aligning to TRBD1. This CDR3 has 15 residues. Per germline, CDR1 SGHRS and CDR2 YFSETQ. With 5 bases clipped from V and 5 bases from J, the junction kept 11 bases outside the gene matches. CDR3 sequence: CASSLTGGGHDEQYF. The DNA for the CDR3 is TGCGCCAGCAGTCTCACAGGGGGCGGCCACGACGAGCAGTACTTC. The variable domain in full, completed from reference TRBV5-1 and TRBJ2-7, reads KAGVTQTPRYLIKTRGQQVTLSCSPISGHRSVSWYQQTPGQGLQFLFEYFSETQRNKGNFPGRFSGRQFSNSRSEMNVSTLELGDSALYLCASSLTGGGHDEQYFGPGTRLTVT.

This clonotype has only a few counts. The chain links TRBV19 to TRBJ1-6; 9 bases map to TRBD1. The germline V gene encodes CDR1 LNHDA and CDR2 SQIVND (reference sequence). CDR3 length: 14 amino acids. V lost 9 bases and J lost 7; bases outside the gene matches: 7. The DNA of the CDR3 is TGTGCCAGCCAATCCGGGACAGGGAATTCACCCCTCCACTTT. This sequence encodes CASQSGTGNSPLHF.

This clonotype was seen a few times. This chain uses TRBV27 with TRBJ2-7, with 14 bases that match TRBD2. Germline lookup yields CDR1 MNHEY and CDR2 SMNVEV (reference sequence). V lost 5 bases, J lost 4 bases, and 7 bases stayed unmatched. This CDR3 comprises 16 residues. CDR3 nucleotides: TGTGCCAGCAGTCCGGCGGGACTAGCGGGAGATTACGAGCAGTACTTC. This translates into CASSPAGLAGDYEQYF.

In its sample, this clonotype was seen a few times. The rearrangement joins TRBV5-1 to TRBJ2-7; D is possibly TRBD1 or TRBD2 (6 bases each). The CDR3 length is 16 residues. Germline-derived CDR1 and CDR2 are SGHRS and YFSETQ. V was trimmed by 0 bases and J by 2 bases, leaving 15 bases between them. Here the CDR3 DNA reads TGCGCCAGCAGCTTGGTGGGGGGCTCGGGGCCCTACGAGCAGTACTTC. The encoded protein is CASSLVGGSGPYEQYF.

The gene calls are TRBV24-1 and TRBJ2-1, with D maybe TRBD2 (6 bases). This CDR3 is built from 14 residues. V dropped 9 bases and J dropped 8 bases, with 19 bases sitting between them. Germline CDR1 KGHDR, CDR2 SFDVKD. The CDR3 loop reads CATGGYRESYEQFF. The CDR3 nucleotides are TGTGCCACCGGGGGGTACCGGGAGTCATATGAGCAGTTCTTC.

CDR3 nucleotides: TGCGCCAGCTGTGCGGGGGGCAGCTCCTACAATGAGCAGTTCTTC. As protein: CASCAGGSSYNEQFF. The V gene is TRBV5-1, the J gene TRBJ2-1, with TRBD2 matching over 8 bases. CDR3 size: 15 residues. From germline, CDR1 is SGHRS and CDR2 YFSETQ. V was pared by 7 bases and J by 0 bases, with 6 bases of the junction left unmatched.

V and J are TRBV9 and TRBJ2-1; D is possibly TRBD1 (5 bases). The V end was cut by 4 bases, the J end by 6 bases, with 23 bases between. In germline, CDR1 is SGDLS, CDR2 YYNGEE. This CDR3 region has 17 residues. DNA of the CDR3: TGTGCCAGCAGCCGATATAGGACATTTGCAATCGCCAATGAGCAGTTCTTC. This codes for CASSRYRTFAIANEQFF.

The chain has TRBV24-1 and TRBJ2-7, with 11 positions matching TRBD2. V shed 5 bases and J 4 bases; nucleotides not matched to a gene: 6. The CDR3 spans 15 residues. Germline CDR1 is KGHDR and CDR2 is SFDVKD. The CDR3 DNA reads TGTGCCACCAGTGCCGGTAGCGGGAGGGGGTACGAGCAGTACTTC. Amino acids: CATSAGSGRGYEQYF.

This chain connects TRBV6-1 to TRBJ2-7; possible D gene TRBD1, 6 bases. The CDR3 totals 12 residues. V dropped 6 bases and J dropped 6 bases, with 12 bases sitting between them. Germline CDR1 and CDR2: MNHNS and SASEGT. In DNA form, the CDR3 reads TGTGCCAGCAGAAAACAGGGTCTCGAGCAGTACTTC. Residues: CASRKQGLEQYF.

The rearrangement links TRBV2 to TRBJ2-5, with a possible D match to TRBD2 (5 bases). V shed 6 bases and J shed 3 bases, with 11 bases lying between them. The CDR3 is made up of 13 amino acids. The V gene's germline CDR1 is SNHLY and CDR2 FYNNEI. CDR3 bases: TGTGCCAGCAGACTAGTCGCAAAAGAGACCCAGTACTTC. Protein sequence: CASRLVAKETQYF.

The rearrangement links TRBV20-1 to TRBJ1-5; the match to TRBD1 covers 7 bases. The length of the CDR3 is 14 residues. V dropped 0 bases and J dropped 6; count of bases not matched to a gene: 5. The V gene's germline CDR1 is DFQATT and CDR2 SNEGSKA (reference sequence). The CDR3 spells CSARDYRGSQPQHF. CDR3 bases: TGCAGTGCTAGAGATTACAGGGGTAGTCAGCCCCAGCATTTT.

This clonotype was counted a few times. The CDR3, as DNA: TGTGCCAGCAGCCAAGATATCGGGGCCTTATACAATGAGCAGTTCTTC. This codes for CASSQDIGALYNEQFF. This rearrangement joins TRBV3-1 to TRBJ2-1, with D perhaps given as TRBD1 or TRBD2 (5 bases each). The germline gives CDR1 LGHDT, CDR2 YNNKEL (reference sequence). This CDR3 is 16 amino acids long. The V end lost 0 bases, the J end lost 4 bases, and 13 bases lay between the germline ends.

This sequence joins TRBV7-9 and TRBJ1-4; TRBD1 is a possible D gene (6 bases). Deletions cut 5 bases from V and 6 bases from J, with 16 bases between. CDR1 and CDR2 from the germline V gene are SEHNR and FQNEAQ (reference sequence). The CDR3 is 15 amino acids. Written as DNA, the CDR3 is TGTGCCAGCAGCGCACCGCCCACAGGGCATGAAAAACTGTTTTTT. Its translation is CASSAPPTGHEKLFF.

The rearrangement links TRBV29-1 to TRBJ2-1, with 9 bases aligning to TRBD1. Germline lookup yields CDR1 SQVTM and CDR2 ANQGSEA. V dropped 3 bases and J dropped 4; count of bases not matched to a gene: 7. The CDR3 is made up of 15 amino acids. The CDR3 DNA reads as TGCAGCGTTGAGAGGGAGGACAGGGGTTACAATGAGCAGTTCTTC. Translation: CSVEREDRGYNEQFF.

Only a few counts were recorded for this clonotype. The chain carries TRBV5-1 and TRBJ2-5, with 9 bases identical to TRBD1. The germline CDR1 and CDR2 sequences are SGHRS and YFSETQ. V lost 3 bases and J lost 3; bases outside the gene matches: 6. The length of the CDR3 is 15 residues. This CDR3 is CASSWGQGREETQYF. The CDR3 DNA sequence: TGCGCCAGCAGCTGGGGACAGGGACGAGAAGAGACCCAGTACTTC.

This clonotype appeared a few times. This chain joins TRBV29-1 and TRBJ2-7, with D possibly being TRBD2 (6 bases). Trimming stripped 8 bases from V and 2 bases from J, with 16 bases between. The CDR3 spans 13 residues. The germline V gene encodes CDR1 SQVTM and CDR2 ANQGSEA. The CDR3 DNA is TGCAGCTTGCGGGACGGAGACACCTACGAGCAGTACTTC. Residues: CSLRDGDTYEQYF.